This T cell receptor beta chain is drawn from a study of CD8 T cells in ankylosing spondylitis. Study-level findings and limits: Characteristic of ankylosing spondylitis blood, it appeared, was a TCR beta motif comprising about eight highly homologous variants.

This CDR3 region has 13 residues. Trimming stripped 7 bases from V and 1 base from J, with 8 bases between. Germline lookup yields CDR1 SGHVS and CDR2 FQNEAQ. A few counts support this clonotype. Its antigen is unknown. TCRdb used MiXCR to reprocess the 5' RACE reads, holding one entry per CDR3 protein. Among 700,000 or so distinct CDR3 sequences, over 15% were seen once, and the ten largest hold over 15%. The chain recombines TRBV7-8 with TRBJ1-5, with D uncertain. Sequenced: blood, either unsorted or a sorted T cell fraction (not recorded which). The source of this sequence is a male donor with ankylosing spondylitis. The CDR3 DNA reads TGTGCCAGCACCTCGAACAGCAATCAGCCCCAGCATTTT. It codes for CASTSNSNQPQHF.